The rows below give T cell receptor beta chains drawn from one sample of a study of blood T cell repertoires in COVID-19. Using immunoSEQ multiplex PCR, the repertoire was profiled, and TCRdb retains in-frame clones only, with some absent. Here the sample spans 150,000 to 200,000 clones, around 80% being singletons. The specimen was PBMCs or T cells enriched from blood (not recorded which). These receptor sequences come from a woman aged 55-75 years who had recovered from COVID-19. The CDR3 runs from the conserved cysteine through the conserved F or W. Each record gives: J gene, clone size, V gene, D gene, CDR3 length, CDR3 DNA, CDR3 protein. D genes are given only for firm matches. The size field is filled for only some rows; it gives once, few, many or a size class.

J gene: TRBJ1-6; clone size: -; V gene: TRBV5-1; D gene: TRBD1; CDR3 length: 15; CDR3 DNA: TGCGCCAGCAGCTTCCGGACAGGGCCTAATTCACCCCTCCACTTT; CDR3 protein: CASSFRTGPNSPLHF
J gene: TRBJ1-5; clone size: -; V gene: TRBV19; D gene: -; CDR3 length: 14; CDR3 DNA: TGTGCCAGTAGCAACACTGGGGGGAATCAGCCCCAGCATTTT; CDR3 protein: CASSNTGGNQPQHF
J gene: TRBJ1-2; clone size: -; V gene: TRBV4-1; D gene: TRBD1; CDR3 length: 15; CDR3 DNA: TGCGCCAGCAGCCACGAGACAGGGGTACACTATGGCTACACCTTC; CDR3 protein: CASSHETGVHYGYTF
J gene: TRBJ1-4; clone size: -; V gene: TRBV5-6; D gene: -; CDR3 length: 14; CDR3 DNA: TGTGCCAGCAGCTTGGGACAGCAGAATGAAAAACTGTTTTTT; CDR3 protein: CASSLGQQNEKLFF
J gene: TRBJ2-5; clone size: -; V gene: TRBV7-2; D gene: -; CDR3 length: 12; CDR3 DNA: TGTGCCAGCAGCTCCCAGCGGGAGACCCAGTACTTC; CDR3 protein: CASSSQRETQYF
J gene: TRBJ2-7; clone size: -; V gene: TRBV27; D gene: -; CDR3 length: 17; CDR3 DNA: TGTGCCAGCAGTTTACTCCCAACTAGTTTAAGGCTCTACGAGCAGTACTTC; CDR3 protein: CASSLLPTSLRLYEQYF
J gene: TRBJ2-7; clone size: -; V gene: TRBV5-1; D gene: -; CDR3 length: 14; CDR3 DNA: TGCGCCAGCAGCCCGGCCGCAGGTTCCTACGAGCAGTACTTC; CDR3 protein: CASSPAAGSYEQYF
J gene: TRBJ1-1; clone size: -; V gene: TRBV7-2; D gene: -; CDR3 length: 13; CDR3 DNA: TGTGCCAGCACCGCAACAAAGAACACTGAAGCTTTCTTT; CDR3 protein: CASTATKNTEAFF
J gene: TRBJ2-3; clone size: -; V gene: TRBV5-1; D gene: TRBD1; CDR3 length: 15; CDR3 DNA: TGCGCCAGCAGCACAGGGGGTTCTAGCACAGATACGCAGTATTTT; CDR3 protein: CASSTGGSSTDTQYF
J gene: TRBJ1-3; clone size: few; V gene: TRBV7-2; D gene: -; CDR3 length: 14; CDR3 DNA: TGTGCCAGCAGCTCCGACTGGGGGGAAAACACCATATATTTT; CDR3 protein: CASSSDWGENTIYF
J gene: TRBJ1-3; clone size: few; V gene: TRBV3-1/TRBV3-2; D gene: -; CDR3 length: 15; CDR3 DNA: TGTGCCAGCAGCCAAGCAGGGGTGCGAGGAAACACCATATATTTT; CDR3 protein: CASSQAGVRGNTIYF
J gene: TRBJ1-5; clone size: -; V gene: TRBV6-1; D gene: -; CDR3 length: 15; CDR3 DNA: TGTGCCAGCAGTGAAACCCCGGGGGGCAATCAGCCCCAGCATTTT; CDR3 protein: CASSETPGGNQPQHF
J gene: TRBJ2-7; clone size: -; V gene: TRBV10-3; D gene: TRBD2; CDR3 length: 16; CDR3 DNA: TGTGCCATCAGTGAGTCGACATTGGCGGGGGACTACGAGCAGTACTTC; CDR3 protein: CAISESTLAGDYEQYF
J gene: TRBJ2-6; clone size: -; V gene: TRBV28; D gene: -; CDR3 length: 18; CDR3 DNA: TGTGCCAGCAGTTTTACTCAGGGAATCTTCTACGGGGCCAACGTCCTGACTTTC; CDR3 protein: CASSFTQGIFYGANVLTF
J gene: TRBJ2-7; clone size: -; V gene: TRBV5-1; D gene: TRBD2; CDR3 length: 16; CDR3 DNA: TGCGCCAGCAGCTTGGGACTAGCGGGGGCCTCCTACGAGCAGTACTTC; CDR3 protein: CASSLGLAGASYEQYF
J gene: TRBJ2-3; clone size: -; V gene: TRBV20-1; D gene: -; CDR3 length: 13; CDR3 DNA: TGCAGTGCTAGTATTCTAGTCACAGATACGCAGTATTTT; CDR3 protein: CSASILVTDTQYF
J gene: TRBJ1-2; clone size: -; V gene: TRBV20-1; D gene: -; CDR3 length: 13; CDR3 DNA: TGCAGTGCTAGTAGGGGGGGAAACTATGGCTACACCTTC; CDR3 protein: CSASRGGNYGYTF
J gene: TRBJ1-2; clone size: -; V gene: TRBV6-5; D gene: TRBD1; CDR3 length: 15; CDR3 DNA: TGTGCCAGCAGGCAGGGGGCGGCGGTTGGCTATGGCTACACCTTC; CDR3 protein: CASRQGAAVGYGYTF
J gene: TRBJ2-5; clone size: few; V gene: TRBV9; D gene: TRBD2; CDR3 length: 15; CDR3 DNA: TGTGCCAGCAGCGGAGGAGCGGGGCAGGGAGAGACCCAGTACTTC; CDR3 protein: CASSGGAGQGETQYF
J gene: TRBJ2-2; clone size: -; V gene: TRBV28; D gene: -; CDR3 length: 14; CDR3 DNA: TGTGCCAGCACTGGGAGGATTGAGGGGGGGGAGCTGTTTTTT; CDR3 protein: CASTGRIEGGELFF
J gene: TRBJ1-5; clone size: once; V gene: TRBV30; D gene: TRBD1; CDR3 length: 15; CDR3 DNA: TGTGCCTGGAGTGTACGGGACAGGGATAATCAGCCCCAGCATTTT; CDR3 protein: CAWSVRDRDNQPQHF
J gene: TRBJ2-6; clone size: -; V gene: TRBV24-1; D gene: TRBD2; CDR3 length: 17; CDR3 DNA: TGTGCCACCAGTCCTAGCGGGATGGGATCTGGGGCCAACGTCCTGACTTTC; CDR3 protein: CATSPSGMGSGANVLTF
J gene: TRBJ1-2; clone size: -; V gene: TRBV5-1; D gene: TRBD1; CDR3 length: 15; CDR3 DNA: TGCGCCAGCAGCTCCCGACAGGGGTCCCGAAGTGGCTACACCTTC; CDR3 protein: CASSSRQGSRSGYTF
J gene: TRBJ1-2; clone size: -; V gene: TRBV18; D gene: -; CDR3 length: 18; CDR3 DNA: TGTGCCAGCTCACCACTTGGGGCAGGGGTGCCAGATACCTATGGCTACACCTTC; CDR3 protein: CASSPLGAGVPDTYGYTF
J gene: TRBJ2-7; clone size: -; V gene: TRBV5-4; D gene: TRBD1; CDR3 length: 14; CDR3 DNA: TGTGCCAGCAGCCCCGGGACAGGAAGCTACGAGCAGTACTTC; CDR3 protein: CASSPGTGSYEQYF
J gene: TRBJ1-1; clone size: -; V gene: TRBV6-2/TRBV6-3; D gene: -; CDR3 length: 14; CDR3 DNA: TGTGCCAGCAGCCCCCAGGGCGGTGGCACTGAAGCTTTCTTT; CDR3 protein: CASSPQGGGTEAFF
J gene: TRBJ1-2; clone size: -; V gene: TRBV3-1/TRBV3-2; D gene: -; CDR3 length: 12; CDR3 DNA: TGTGCCAGCAGCCAAACATCGGGAGTTTCCACCTTC; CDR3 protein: CASSQTSGVSTF
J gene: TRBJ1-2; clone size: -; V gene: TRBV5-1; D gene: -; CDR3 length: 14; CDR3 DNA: TGCGCCAGCAGCTTCGGTAGCGGCGAACTAGGCTACACCTTC; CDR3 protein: CASSFGSGELGYTF
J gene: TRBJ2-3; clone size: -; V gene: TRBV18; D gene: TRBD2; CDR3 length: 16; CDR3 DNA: TGTGCCAGCTCACCGACTAGCGGGAGGCTTACAGATACGCAGTATTTT; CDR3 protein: CASSPTSGRLTDTQYF
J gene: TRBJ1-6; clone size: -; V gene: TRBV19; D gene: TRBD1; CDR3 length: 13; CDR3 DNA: TGTGCCAGTAGAGAAGGGGGCCGCTCACCCCTCCACTTT; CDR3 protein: CASREGGRSPLHF
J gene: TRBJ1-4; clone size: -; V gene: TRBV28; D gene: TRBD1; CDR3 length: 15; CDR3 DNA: TGTGCCAGCAGTTTTACAGGGGGGATGGATGAAAAACTGTTTTTT; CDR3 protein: CASSFTGGMDEKLFF
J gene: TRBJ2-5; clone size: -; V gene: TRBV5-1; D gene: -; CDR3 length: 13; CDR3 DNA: TGCGCCAGCAGCTCCGACACATTAGGGACCCAGTACTTC; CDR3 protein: CASSSDTLGTQYF
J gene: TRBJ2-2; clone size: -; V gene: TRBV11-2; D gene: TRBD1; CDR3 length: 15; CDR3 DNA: TGTGCCAGCAGCTTAGAGGACAGGGCCACCGGGGAGCTGTTTTTT; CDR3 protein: CASSLEDRATGELFF
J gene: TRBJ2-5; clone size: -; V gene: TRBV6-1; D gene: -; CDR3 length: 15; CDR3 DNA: TGTGCCAGCAGTGAAAGTGGGAGGGGGGGAGAGACCCAGTACTTC; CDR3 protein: CASSESGRGGETQYF
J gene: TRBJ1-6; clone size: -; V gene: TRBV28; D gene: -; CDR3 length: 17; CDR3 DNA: TGTGCCAGCAGTCTACCCAACGGATCCCCCGGGGATTCACCCCTCCACTTT; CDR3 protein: CASSLPNGSPGDSPLHF
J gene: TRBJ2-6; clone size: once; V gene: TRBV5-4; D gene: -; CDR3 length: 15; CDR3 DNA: TGTGCCAGCAGCTTGGGACAGTCTGGGGCCAACGTCCTGACTTTC; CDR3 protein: CASSLGQSGANVLTF
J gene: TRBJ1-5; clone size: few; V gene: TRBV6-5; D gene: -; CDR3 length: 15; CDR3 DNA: TGTGCCAGCAGTCCCAGGGGCTGGGGGAATCAGCCCCAGCATTTT; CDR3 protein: CASSPRGWGNQPQHF
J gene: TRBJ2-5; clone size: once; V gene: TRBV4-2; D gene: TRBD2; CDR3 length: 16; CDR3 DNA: TGTGCCAGCAGCCAAACTAGCGGGGGCCAGGTAGAGACCCAGTACTTC; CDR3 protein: CASSQTSGGQVETQYF
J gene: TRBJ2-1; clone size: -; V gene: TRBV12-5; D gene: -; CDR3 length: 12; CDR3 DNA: TGTGCTAGTGGCTTAGGAGTCAATGAGCAGTTCTTC; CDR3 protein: CASGLGVNEQFF
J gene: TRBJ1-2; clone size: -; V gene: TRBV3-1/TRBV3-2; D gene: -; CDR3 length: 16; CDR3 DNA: TGTGCCAGCAGCCAAGATATGGCAGGGGTGAACTATGGCTACACCTTC; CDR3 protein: CASSQDMAGVNYGYTF
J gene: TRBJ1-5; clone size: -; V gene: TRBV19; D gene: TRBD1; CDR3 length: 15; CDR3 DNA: TGTGCCAGTAGTTTTTGGGACAGGGGAAATCAGCCCCAGCATTTT; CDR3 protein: CASSFWDRGNQPQHF
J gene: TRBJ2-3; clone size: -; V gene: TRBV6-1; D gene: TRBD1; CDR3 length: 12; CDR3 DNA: TGTGCCAGCAGTGAAGGGGGACAGAGGCCCATTTTT; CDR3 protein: CASSEGGQRPIF
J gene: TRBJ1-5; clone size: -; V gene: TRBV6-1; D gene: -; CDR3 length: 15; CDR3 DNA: TGTGCCAGCAGTGAAGGGTGGCATTTGAATCAGCCCCAGCATTTT; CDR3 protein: CASSEGWHLNQPQHF
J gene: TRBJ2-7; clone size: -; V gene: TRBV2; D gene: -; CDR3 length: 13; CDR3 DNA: TGTGCCAGCAGTGAACGACAGGACTACGAGCAGTACTTC; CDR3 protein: CASSERQDYEQYF
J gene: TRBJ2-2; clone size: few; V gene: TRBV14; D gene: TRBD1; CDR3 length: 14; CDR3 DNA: TGTGCCAGCAGCCGGGACAGGGGAACCGGGGAGCTGTTTTTT; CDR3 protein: CASSRDRGTGELFF
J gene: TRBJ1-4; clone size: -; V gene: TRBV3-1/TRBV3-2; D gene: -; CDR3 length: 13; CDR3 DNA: TGTGCCAGCAGCCAAGGGGAGGGGCTGGTACTGTTTTTT; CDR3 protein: CASSQGEGLVLFF
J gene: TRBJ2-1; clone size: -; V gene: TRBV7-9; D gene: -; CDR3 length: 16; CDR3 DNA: TGTGCCAGCAGCTTGTTAGCGGAAAGCTCCTACAATGAGCAGTTCTTC; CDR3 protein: CASSLLAESSYNEQFF
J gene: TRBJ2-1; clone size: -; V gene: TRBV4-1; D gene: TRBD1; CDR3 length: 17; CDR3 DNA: TGCGCCAGCAGCCAAGATCCGGGACAGGGGGCGTACAATGAGCAGTTCTTC; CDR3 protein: CASSQDPGQGAYNEQFF
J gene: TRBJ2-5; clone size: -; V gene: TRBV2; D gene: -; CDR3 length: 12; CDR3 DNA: TGTGCCAGCAGTGAGACTCAAGAGACCCAGTACTTC; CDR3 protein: CASSETQETQYF
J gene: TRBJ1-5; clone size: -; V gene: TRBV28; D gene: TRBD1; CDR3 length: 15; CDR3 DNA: TGTGCCAGCAGTTCAGGGGGCCCAGGCAATCAGCCCCAGCATTTT; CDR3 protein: CASSSGGPGNQPQHF
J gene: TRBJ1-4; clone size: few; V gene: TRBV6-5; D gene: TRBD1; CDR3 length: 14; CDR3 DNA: TGTGCCAGCAGCCCCGGGACAGGGTATGAAAAACTGTTTTTT; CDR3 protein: CASSPGTGYEKLFF
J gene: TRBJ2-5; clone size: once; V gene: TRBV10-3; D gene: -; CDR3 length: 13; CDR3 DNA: TGTGCCATCAGTAAACAGGGAGCAGAGACCCAGTACTTC; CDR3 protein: CAISKQGAETQYF
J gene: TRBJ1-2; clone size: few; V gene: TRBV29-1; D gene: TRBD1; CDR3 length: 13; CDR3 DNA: TGCAGCGCTACCGGACAGGGATCATGGGGCTACACCTTC; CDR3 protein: CSATGQGSWGYTF
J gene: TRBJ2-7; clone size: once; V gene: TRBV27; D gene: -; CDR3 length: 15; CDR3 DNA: TGTGCCAGCAGCAACCGGGGGGCCCGGGGCTACGAGCAGTACTTC; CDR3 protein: CASSNRGARGYEQYF
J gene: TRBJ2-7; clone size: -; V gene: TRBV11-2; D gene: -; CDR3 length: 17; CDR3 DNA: TGTGCCAGCAGACTGATTCGGACAGATCTAAGCTCCTACGAGCAGTACTTC; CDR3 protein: CASRLIRTDLSSYEQYF
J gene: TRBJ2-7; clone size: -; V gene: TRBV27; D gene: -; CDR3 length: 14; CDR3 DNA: TGTGCCAGCAGTTTCCAACAGGGACCCTACGAGCAGTACTTC; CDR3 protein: CASSFQQGPYEQYF